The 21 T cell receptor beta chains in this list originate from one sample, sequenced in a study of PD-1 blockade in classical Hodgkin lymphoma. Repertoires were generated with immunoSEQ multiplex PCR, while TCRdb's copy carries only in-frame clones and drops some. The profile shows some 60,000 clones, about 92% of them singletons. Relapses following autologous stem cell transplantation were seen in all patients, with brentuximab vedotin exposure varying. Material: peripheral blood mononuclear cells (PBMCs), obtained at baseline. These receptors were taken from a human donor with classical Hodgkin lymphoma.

The CDR3 DNA reads as TGCAGCGCTGTAGCTCCAGGGGGCCCACTCTACGAGCAGTACTTC. Translation: CSAVAPGGPLYEQYF. The chain links TRBV29-1 to TRBJ2-7; 8 bases map to TRBD1. There are 15 residues in the CDR3. Unmatched junction bases numbered 14, after V lost 7 bases and J lost 3 bases. The germline CDR1 and CDR2 sequences are SQVTM and ANQGSEA.

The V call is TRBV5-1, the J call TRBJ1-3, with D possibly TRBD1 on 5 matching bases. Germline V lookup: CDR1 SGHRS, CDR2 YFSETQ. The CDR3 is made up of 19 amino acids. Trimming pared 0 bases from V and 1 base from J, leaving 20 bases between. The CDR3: CASSLAGGAGKASGNTIYF. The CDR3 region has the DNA TGCGCCAGCAGCTTGGCCGGAGGGGCGGGGAAAGCATCTGGAAACACCATATATTTT.

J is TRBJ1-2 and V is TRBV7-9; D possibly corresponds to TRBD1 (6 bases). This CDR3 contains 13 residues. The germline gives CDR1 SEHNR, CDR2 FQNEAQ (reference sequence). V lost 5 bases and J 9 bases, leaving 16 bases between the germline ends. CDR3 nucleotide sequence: TGTGCCAGCAGCATGACAGGCTCTCCCCGCTACACCTTC. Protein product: CASSMTGSPRYTF.

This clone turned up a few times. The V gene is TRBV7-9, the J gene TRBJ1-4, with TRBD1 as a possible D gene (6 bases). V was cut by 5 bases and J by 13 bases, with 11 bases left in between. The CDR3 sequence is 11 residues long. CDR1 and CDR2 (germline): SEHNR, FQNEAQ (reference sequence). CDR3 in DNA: TGTGCCAGCAGCGGCGGGACACTACTGTTTTTT. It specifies CASSGGTLLFF.

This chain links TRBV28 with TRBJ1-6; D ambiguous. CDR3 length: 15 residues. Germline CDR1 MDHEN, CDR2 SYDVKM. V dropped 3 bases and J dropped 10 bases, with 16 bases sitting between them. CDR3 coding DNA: TGTGCCAGCAGTTTTGTCAGGTCTGGTTACTCACCCCTCCACTTT. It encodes CASSFVRSGYSPLHF.

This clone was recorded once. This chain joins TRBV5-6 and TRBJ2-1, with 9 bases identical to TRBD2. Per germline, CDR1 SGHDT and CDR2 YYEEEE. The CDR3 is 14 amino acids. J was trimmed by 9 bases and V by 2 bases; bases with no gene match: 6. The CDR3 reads CASSFEAGGVEQFF. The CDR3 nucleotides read TGTGCCAGCAGCTTTGAAGCGGGAGGCGTTGAGCAGTTCTTC.

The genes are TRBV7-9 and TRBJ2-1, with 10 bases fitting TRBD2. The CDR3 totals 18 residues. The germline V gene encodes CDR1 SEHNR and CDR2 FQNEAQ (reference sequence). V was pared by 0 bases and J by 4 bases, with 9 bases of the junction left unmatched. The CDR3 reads CASSLAWSTSGAYNEQFF. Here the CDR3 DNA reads TGTGCCAGCAGCTTAGCGTGGTCCACTAGCGGGGCGTACAATGAGCAGTTCTTC.

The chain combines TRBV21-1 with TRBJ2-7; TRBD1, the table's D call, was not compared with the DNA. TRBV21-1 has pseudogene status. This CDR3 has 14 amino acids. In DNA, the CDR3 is TGTGCCAGCAGAACGGGACAGGGTCTCTTCGAGCAGTACTTC. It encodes CASRTGQGLFEQYF.

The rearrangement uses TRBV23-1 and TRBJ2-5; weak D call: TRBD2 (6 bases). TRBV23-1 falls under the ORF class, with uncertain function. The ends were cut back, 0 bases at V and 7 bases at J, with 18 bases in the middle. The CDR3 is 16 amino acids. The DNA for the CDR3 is TGCGCCAGCAGTCAATCGGCAGGGACCCTGGGGGGGACCCAGTACTTC. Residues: CASSQSAGTLGGTQYF.

The CDR3 nucleotides read TGTGCCACCTCCCCCTGCGCACCCAGGTCAGAAGAGACCCAGTACTTC. Its translation is CATSPCAPRSEETQYF. V is TRBV18 and J is TRBJ2-5; D gene unclear. The CDR3 has 16 residues. Trimming shortened V by 10 bases and J by 3 bases, and 24 bases separated the two germline ends. Germline V CDR1 and CDR2: KGHSH, LQKENI.

Here the CDR3 DNA reads TGTGCCAGCAGTGAAAGGGGGGGACTCCCACCGGGTGAGCAGTACTTC. Protein product: CASSERGGLPPGEQYF. The chain links TRBV2 to TRBJ2-5, with TRBD2 as a possible D gene (7 bases). The CDR3 contains 16 residues. Germline values: CDR1 SNHLY, CDR2 FYNNEI. The V end was cut by 2 bases, the J end by 11 bases, with 24 bases between.

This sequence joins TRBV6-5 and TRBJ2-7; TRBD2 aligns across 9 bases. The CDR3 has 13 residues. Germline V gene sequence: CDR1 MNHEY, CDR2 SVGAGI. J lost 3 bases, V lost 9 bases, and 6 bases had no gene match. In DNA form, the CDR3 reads TGTGCCAGTACCGGGACTAGCAGCTACGAGCAGTACTTC. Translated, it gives CASTGTSSYEQYF.

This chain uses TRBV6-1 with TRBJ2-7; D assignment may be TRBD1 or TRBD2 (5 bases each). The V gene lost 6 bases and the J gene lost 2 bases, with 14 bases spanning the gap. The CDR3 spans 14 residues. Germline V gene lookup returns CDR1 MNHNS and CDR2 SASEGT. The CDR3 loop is CASSRGGSTYEQYF. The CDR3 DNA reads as TGTGCCAGCAGCCGGGGCGGGTCAACCTACGAGCAGTACTTC.

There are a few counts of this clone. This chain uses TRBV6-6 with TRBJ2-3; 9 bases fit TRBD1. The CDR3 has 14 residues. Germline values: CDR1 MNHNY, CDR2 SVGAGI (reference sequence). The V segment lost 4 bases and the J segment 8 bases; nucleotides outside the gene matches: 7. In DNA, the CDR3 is TGTGCCAGCAGTTTTCCCCAGACAGGGGGTACGCAGTATTTT. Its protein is CASSFPQTGGTQYF.

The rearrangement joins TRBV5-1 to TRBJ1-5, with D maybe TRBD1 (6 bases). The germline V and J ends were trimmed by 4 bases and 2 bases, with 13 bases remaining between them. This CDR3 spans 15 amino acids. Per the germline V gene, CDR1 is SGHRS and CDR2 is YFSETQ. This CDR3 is CASSPLPGGNQPQHF. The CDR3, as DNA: TGCGCCAGCAGCCCCTTACCAGGGGGCAATCAGCCCCAGCATTTT.

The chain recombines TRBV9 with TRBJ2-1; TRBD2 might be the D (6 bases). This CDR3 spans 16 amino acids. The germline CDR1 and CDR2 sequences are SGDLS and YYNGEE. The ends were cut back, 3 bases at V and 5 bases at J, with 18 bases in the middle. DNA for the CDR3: TGTGCCAGCAGCGCCTATGAGACTAGTGGGAACAATGAGCAGTTCTTC. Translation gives CASSAYETSGNNEQFF. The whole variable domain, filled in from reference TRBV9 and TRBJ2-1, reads DSGVTQTPKHLITATGQRVTLRCSPRSGDLSVYWYQQSLDQGLQFLIQYYNGEERAKGNILERFSAQQFPDLHSELNLSSLELGDSALYFCASSAYETSGNNEQFFGPGTRLTVL.

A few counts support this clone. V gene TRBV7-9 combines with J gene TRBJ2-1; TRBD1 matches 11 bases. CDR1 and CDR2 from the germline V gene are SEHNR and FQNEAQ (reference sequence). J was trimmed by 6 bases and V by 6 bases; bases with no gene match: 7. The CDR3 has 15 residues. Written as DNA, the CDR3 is TGTGCCAGCAGAGGACAGGGGGCGTATTTCAATGAGCAGTTCTTC. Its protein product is CASRGQGAYFNEQFF.

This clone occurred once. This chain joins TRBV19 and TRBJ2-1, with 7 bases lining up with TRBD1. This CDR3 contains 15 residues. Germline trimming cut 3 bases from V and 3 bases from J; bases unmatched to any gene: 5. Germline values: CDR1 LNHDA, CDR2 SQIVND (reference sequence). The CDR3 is CASSILGQVYNEQFF. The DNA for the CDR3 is TGTGCCAGTAGTATCCTAGGACAGGTCTACAATGAGCAGTTCTTC.

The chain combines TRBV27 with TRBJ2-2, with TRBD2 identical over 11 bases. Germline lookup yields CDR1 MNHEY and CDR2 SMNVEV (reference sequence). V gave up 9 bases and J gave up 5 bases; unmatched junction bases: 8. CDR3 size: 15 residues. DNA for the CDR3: TGTGCCAGTTCTCGTAGCGGGAGGGTGACCGGGGAGCTGTTTTTT. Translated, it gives CASSRSGRVTGELFF.

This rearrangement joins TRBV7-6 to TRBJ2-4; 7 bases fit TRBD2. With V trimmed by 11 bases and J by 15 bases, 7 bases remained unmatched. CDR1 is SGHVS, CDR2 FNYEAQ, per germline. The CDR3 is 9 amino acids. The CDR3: CAGGVPGYF. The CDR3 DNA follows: TGTGCCGGGGGGGTTCCTGGGTACTTC.

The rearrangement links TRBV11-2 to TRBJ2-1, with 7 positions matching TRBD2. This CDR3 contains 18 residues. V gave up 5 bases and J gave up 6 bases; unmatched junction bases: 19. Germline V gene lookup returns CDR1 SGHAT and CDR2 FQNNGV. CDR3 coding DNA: TGTGCCAGCAGCCCCACCCCCTCAGCGGGACTATACCGCAATGAGCAGTTCTTC. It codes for CASSPTPSAGLYRNEQFF.